This TCR beta chain was recorded in a study of CD8 T cells in ankylosing spondylitis. In regard to this clonotype: Its cognate antigen is unknown.

Trimming cost V 7 bases and J 1 base, with 10 bases left between them. CDR3 length equals 13 residues. The germline gives CDR1 MNHNS, CDR2 SASEGT. General study findings and limits: In ankylosing spondylitis blood, a motif of about 8 highly homologous TCR beta variants appeared characteristic.

TCRdb independently ran MiXCR on the 5' RACE reads; one entry per CDR3 protein. The repertoire has hundreds of thousands of distinct CDR3 sequences, roughly 10% of them found once; the top ten carry about 0.5%. This TCR derives from a male donor with ankylosing spondylitis. Sample: blood, either unsorted or a sorted T cell fraction (not recorded which). The chain combines TRBV6-1 with TRBJ1-1; D is undetermined. CDR3 protein: CASIPRGNTEAFF. CDR3 coding DNA: TGTGCCAGCATTCCACGGGGGAACACTGAAGCTTTCTTT.